A single sample is the source of the 28 T cell receptor beta chains below, sequenced in a study of blood T cell repertoires in COVID-19. The protocol was immunoSEQ multiplex PCR, while the TCRdb copy is restricted to in-frame clones and leaves out a portion. Counted here are a few hundred thousand clones, about four fifths occurring once; the ten biggest clones make up under 1.5%. What was sequenced was PBMCs or T cells enriched from blood (not recorded which). Every receptor here comes from a woman in her 40s with acute COVID-19.

This clone was recorded a few times. The rearrangement links TRBV7-2 to TRBJ2-5, with 12 bases that match TRBD2. CDR3 length: 18 amino acids. V lost 6 bases and J lost 5; bases outside the gene matches: 16. Germline lookup yields CDR1 SGHTA and CDR2 FQGNSA. The CDR3 bases are TGTGCCAGCAGGAGACCGGGAGCTAGCGGGAGGGCCATGGAGACCCAGTACTTC. Protein sequence: CASRRPGASGRAMETQYF. The full variable domain, in which reference TRBV7-2 and TRBJ2-5 provide the parts outside the CDR3, is GAGVSQSPSNKVTEKGKDVELRCDPISGHTALYWYRQSLGQGLEFLIYFQGNSAPDKSGLPSDRFSAERTGGSVSTLTIQRTQQEDSAVYLCASRRPGASGRAMETQYFGPGTRLLVL.

This clone has just a few counts. The rearrangement joins TRBV5-4 to TRBJ1-1; tentative D call: TRBD1 (6 bases). V lost 3 bases to trimming and J lost 1 base, with 16 bases between them. The CDR3 is 16 amino acids. The germline V gene encodes CDR1 SGHNT and CDR2 YYREEE (reference sequence). CDR3 coding DNA: TGTGCCAGCAGCTCGTGGGGGGGACAACCGAACACTGAAGCTTTCTTT. Its translation is CASSSWGGQPNTEAFF.

The V call is TRBV30, the J call TRBJ1-2, with D tentatively TRBD1 (6 bases). The germline V gene encodes CDR1 GTSNPN and CDR2 SVGIG (reference sequence). The CDR3 length is 13 residues. Trimming cost V 1 base and J 4 bases, with 10 bases left between them. CDR3 sequence: CAWSGSTGYGYTF. The DNA for the CDR3 is TGTGCCTGGAGTGGCTCGACAGGCTATGGCTACACCTTC.

This clone was detected only once. V usage is TRBV4-1 and J usage is TRBJ2-5, with 15 bases lining up with TRBD2. V shed 4 bases and J 5 bases; nucleotides not matched to a gene: 5. CDR1 MGHRA and CDR2 YSYEKL come from the germline V gene. There are 16 residues in the CDR3. CDR3 in amino acids: CASSPEGLAGGETQYF. CDR3 DNA: TGCGCCAGCAGCCCGGAAGGACTAGCGGGAGGGGAGACCCAGTACTTC.

CDR3 protein: CSAKGYTEAFF. In nucleotides, the CDR3 is TGCAGTGCTAAGGGGTACACTGAAGCTTTCTTT. V and J are TRBV20-1 and TRBJ1-1, with a tentative D call TRBD1 (5 bases). The V end lost 4 bases, the J end lost 3 bases, and 6 bases lay between the germline ends. CDR1 and CDR2 (germline): DFQATT, SNEGSKA (reference sequence). The CDR3 length is 11 residues.

The rearrangement uses TRBV7-8 and TRBJ2-1, with D possibly matching TRBD1 (6 bases). The CDR3 has 19 residues. Germline lookup yields CDR1 SGHVS and CDR2 FQNEAQ. Trimming pared 0 bases from V and 2 bases from J, leaving 20 bases between. CDR3 nucleotide sequence: TGTGCCAGCAGCTTAGCGCAGGGGAGTGGGAGAGGACCCTACAATGAGCAGTTCTTC. Amino acid sequence: CASSLAQGSGRGPYNEQFF.

This clone was recorded once. The rearrangement uses TRBV4-1 and TRBJ1-2; 9 bases match TRBD1. Germline CDR1 reads MGHRA; CDR2 reads YSYEKL. This CDR3 contains 15 residues. Trimming took 0 bases from V and 6 from J; bases not matched to a gene: 5. The CDR3 DNA reads TGCGCCAGCAGCCAAGAGGGGACAGGGAGCCATGGCTACACCTTC. Amino acids: CASSQEGTGSHGYTF.

The CDR3 sequence: CASSAPGQIYSGANVLTF. The DNA of the CDR3 is TGTGCCAGCAGCGCCCCCGGACAGATCTACTCTGGGGCCAACGTCCTGACTTTC. V gene TRBV12-1 combines with J gene TRBJ2-6; TRBD1, the D gene given by the table, was not confirmed from the DNA. TRBV12-1 is described as a pseudogene. The CDR3 is made up of 18 amino acids.

The chain is built from TRBV9 and TRBJ2-5; 7 bases fit TRBD1. The CDR3 consists of 16 residues. Germline V gives CDR1 SGDLS, CDR2 YYNGEE. V lost 4 bases to trimming and J lost 3 bases; unmatched junction nucleotides: 12. DNA of the CDR3: TGTGCCAGCAGCCATACACCAGGGGGTAGTAAAGAGACCCAGTACTTC. Amino acid sequence: CASSHTPGGSKETQYF. The whole variable domain, remainder taken from reference TRBV9 and TRBJ2-5, is DSGVTQTPKHLITATGQRVTLRCSPRSGDLSVYWYQQSLDQGLQFLIQYYNGEERAKGNILERFSAQQFPDLHSELNLSSLELGDSALYFCASSHTPGGSKETQYFGPGTRLLVL.

The chain links TRBV7-5 to TRBJ2-7; the tabulated D call, TRBD1, remains unverified against the DNA. TRBV7-5 is a known pseudogene. CDR3 length: 15 residues. CDR3 nucleotide sequence: TGTGCCAGAAGCACGCCGCTGACAGGTCCCTACGAGCAGTACTTC. This sequence encodes CARSTPLTGPYEQYF.

The rearrangement uses TRBV6-4 and TRBJ2-3; 11 bases match TRBD2. Per the germline V gene, CDR1 is MRHNA and CDR2 is SNTAGT. V shed 3 bases, J shed 1 base, and the junction held 3 bases outside the gene matches. CDR3 length: 16 amino acids. This chain's CDR3 is CASSDHSGGGTDTQYF. As DNA, the CDR3 is TGTGCCAGCAGTGATCATAGCGGGGGGGGCACAGATACGCAGTATTTT.

This clone has a handful of counts. J is TRBJ1-4 and V is TRBV4-2; D is unresolved. V lost 4 bases to trimming and J lost 8 bases, with 8 bases between them. Germline V gene sequence: CDR1 LGHNA, CDR2 YNFKEQ. The CDR3 is 12 residues long. As DNA, the CDR3 is TGTGCCAGCAGCCCCCTGGGCGAAAAACTGTTTTTT. As protein: CASSPLGEKLFF.

This clone was detected only once. The CDR3 DNA sequence: TGTGCCAGCAGCTTGGACGCGGGACAGGGCATTAAAAACTATGGCTACACCTTC. Its translation: CASSLDAGQGIKNYGYTF. The chain links TRBV7-2 to TRBJ1-2; TRBD1 aligns across 9 bases. CDR3 length: 18 amino acids. Germline CDR1 is SGHTA and CDR2 is FQGNSA. Unmatched junction bases numbered 13, after V lost 3 bases and J lost 2 bases.

The chain couples TRBV10-3 to TRBJ1-5; D ambiguous. From germline, CDR1 is ENHRY and CDR2 SYGVKD. The V gene lost 2 bases and the J gene lost 6 bases, with 11 bases spanning the gap. This CDR3 spans 14 amino acids. The CDR3 coding sequence is TGTGCCATCAGTGAGGGAGCGGGAGGTCAGCCCCAGCATTTT. Translated, it gives CAISEGAGGQPQHF.

The chain couples TRBV7-2 to TRBJ2-7, with TRBD2 identical over 10 bases. V was pared by 3 bases and J by 7 bases, with 3 bases of the junction left unmatched. Looked up from germline, CDR1 is SGHTA and CDR2 is FQGNSA. CDR3 length equals 13 residues. The CDR3: CASSLGLANEQYF. Written as DNA, the CDR3 is TGTGCCAGCAGCTTGGGACTAGCGAATGAGCAGTACTTC.

V usage is TRBV5-6 and J usage is TRBJ1-2; D is perhaps TRBD1 (6 bases). In germline, CDR1 is SGHDT, CDR2 YYEEEE. Trimming removed 5 bases at V and 3 bases at J, with 14 bases between. The CDR3 is 14 residues long. CDR3 sequence reads: CASRRRGKDYGYTF. CDR3 coding DNA: TGTGCCAGCAGAAGAAGGGGGAAAGACTATGGCTACACCTTC.

V usage is TRBV4-1 and J usage is TRBJ1-1, with D unclear. CDR1 and CDR2 from the germline V gene are MGHRA and YSYEKL. V lost 0 bases to trimming and J lost 0 bases, with 8 bases between them. The CDR3 covers 15 residues. The CDR3 nucleotides are TGCGCCAGCAGCCAAGATCCGGGTTTGAACACTGAAGCTTTCTTT. This gives the protein CASSQDPGLNTEAFF.

This chain connects TRBV5-6 to TRBJ1-2, with TRBD1 as a possible D gene (6 bases). The CDR3 is 13 amino acids. Germline assignment: CDR1 SGHDT and CDR2 YYEEEE. V lost 5 bases to trimming and J lost 2 bases, with 10 bases between them. CDR3 DNA sequence: TGTGCCAGCAGAACCACAGGGAACTATGGCTACACCTTC. Translation: CASRTTGNYGYTF.

The count of this clone is one. The rearrangement links TRBV28 to TRBJ2-5, with 9 bases aligning to TRBD2. The CDR3 length is 18 residues. V was clipped by 7 bases and J by 5 bases; unmatched bases: 20. Germline V gene sequence: CDR1 MDHEN, CDR2 SYDVKM. This chain's CDR3 is CASTPTWGSGSSWETQYF. The CDR3 nucleotides read TGTGCCAGCACCCCGACCTGGGGTAGCGGGAGTAGTTGGGAGACCCAGTACTTC.

The chain combines TRBV6-6 with TRBJ1-4, with D perhaps matching TRBD1 (5 bases). The CDR3 runs to 14 residues. V dropped 6 bases and J dropped 10 bases, with 18 bases sitting between them. CDR1 is MNHNY and CDR2 is SVGAGI in the germline V gene (reference sequence). CDR3 sequence (DNA): TGTGCCAGCAGCCCTGACAGTCGACGAGGAAAACTGTTTTTT. Translation gives CASSPDSRRGKLFF.

The rearrangement links TRBV5-1 to TRBJ1-2; D unresolved. Germline V gene lookup returns CDR1 SGHRS and CDR2 YFSETQ. The V and J ends lost 3 bases and 2 bases respectively, with 14 bases between them. CDR3 size: 15 residues. The CDR3 region has the DNA TGCGCCAGCAGCTCCACCCGTGGAGTCAACTATGGCTACACCTTC. It codes for CASSSTRGVNYGYTF.

The chain uses TRBV6-5 and TRBJ2-1; TRBD1 aligns across 8 bases. Germline CDR1 reads MNHEY; CDR2 reads SVGAGI. The CDR3 totals 13 residues. V trimming: 7 bases; J trimming: 8 bases; junction bases outside the gene matches: 7. CDR3 region: CASNRLQGDEQFF. The CDR3 region has the DNA TGTGCCAGCAACCGATTACAGGGGGATGAGCAGTTCTTC.

The J gene is TRBJ2-3, the V gene TRBV16; 7 bases are a match to TRBD2. Trimming at V came to 3 bases and at J to 1 base, leaving 13 bases not matched to a gene. This CDR3 is built from 18 residues. In germline, CDR1 is KGHSY, CDR2 FQNENV. This CDR3 reads CASSHRLAGRGRTDTQYF. DNA for the CDR3: TGTGCCAGCAGCCATCGACTAGCTGGGAGGGGACGCACAGATACGCAGTATTTT.

This clone showed up just a few times. J is TRBJ2-1 and V is TRBV2, with D maybe TRBD2 (6 bases). The CDR3 has 13 amino acids. V lost 5 bases, J lost 6 bases, and 11 bases lay in between. Per the germline V gene, CDR1 is SNHLY and CDR2 is FYNNEI. The CDR3 here is CASSKMGGNEQFF. The CDR3 DNA follows: TGTGCCAGCAGTAAAATGGGGGGCAATGAGCAGTTCTTC.

This clone was recorded only once. The V call is TRBV12-2, the J call TRBJ1-1; TRBD1 was called by the table and not checked on the DNA. TRBV12-2 is tagged as a pseudogene. CDR3 length equals 19 residues. CDR3 sequence: CASRLGSTRWRGGHGEAFF. The CDR3 DNA is TGTGCAAGTCGCTTAGGGTCTACTCGGTGGCGAGGGGGCCATGGAGAAGCTTTCTTT.

This clone was observed a handful of times. The chain links TRBV15 to TRBJ2-7; no clear D gene. This CDR3 comprises 16 residues. Germline CDR1 LNHNV, CDR2 YYDKDF (reference sequence). V gave up 0 bases and J gave up 2 bases, with 14 bases separating them. In DNA form, the CDR3 reads TGTGCCACCAGCAGAGACTTTCCCCTCCAGGCCTACGAGCAGTACTTC. This gives the protein CATSRDFPLQAYEQYF.

CDR3 region: CASSRTQGARDEKLFF. The CDR3 DNA follows: TGTGCCAGCAGTAGAACCCAGGGGGCAAGGGATGAAAAACTGTTTTTT. The rearrangement links TRBV27 to TRBJ1-4; 8 bases fit TRBD1. The CDR3 runs to 16 residues. Germline CDR1 MNHEY, CDR2 SMNVEV (reference sequence). V shed 5 bases and J 6 bases; nucleotides not matched to a gene: 11.

V usage is TRBV28 and J usage is TRBJ2-5, with 11 bases aligning to TRBD2. The germline gives CDR1 MDHEN, CDR2 SYDVKM. CDR3 size: 17 residues. V lost 4 bases to trimming and J lost 4 bases; unmatched junction nucleotides: 11. The CDR3 DNA is TGTGCCAGCAGTTCCCAAGTTAGCGGGGGGGCCGGAGAGACCCAGTACTTC. Protein product: CASSSQVSGGAGETQYF.